This T cell receptor beta chain originates from a study of blood T cell repertoires in COVID-19. For the study at large: Nucleic acid was either cDNA or gDNA, and it came from T cells, B-cell-depleted T cells, or PBMCs.

Original analysis: Nucleated cell number was recorded as an estimate derived from reference gene primer amplification. This table comes from immunoSEQ multiplex PCR, and its TCRdb copy is limited to in-frame clones, with some not included. V, J and clone size were drawn from that table, and D and trimming were deduced from the DNA. The sample lists some 400,000 clones, 90% occurring once. This CDR3 has 16 amino acids. The germline V gene has CDR1 KGHSH and CDR2 LQKENI. Trimming stripped 3 bases from V and 0 bases from J, with 13 bases between. The receptor's source is a man aged 18 to 30 with active or convalescent COVID-19. Sequences were obtained from peripheral blood. The rearrangement joins TRBV18 to TRBJ2-3; tentatively, D is TRBD1 (6 bases). The CDR3 nucleotides are TGTGCCAGCTCACCCACCGGGACAAAGAGCACAGATACGCAGTATTTT. The encoded protein is CASSPTGTKSTDTQYF.